A selection of T cell receptor beta chains follows, all from one sample in a study of cytomegalovirus exposure and HLA in healthy donors. The method was immunoSEQ multiplex PCR; TCRdb's version includes in-frame clones alone and lacks a portion of them. Of around 160,000 clones listed, around 73% are singletons. Material for sequencing was PBMCs. The receptors come from a woman aged 18-29 years in good health and CMV-seronegative. Both conserved end residues are part of each CDR3. The D gene is left open where the match is weak. Clone size is shown for a subset of rows, as once, few, many or a class of expanded clone.

clone_size	d_call	v_call	j_call	cdr3_length	cdr3_nt	cdr3_aa
NA	NA	TRBV19	TRBJ1-2	11	TGTGCCAGTAGCATCGACAGAAGCTACACCTTC	CASSIDRSYTF
few	NA	TRBV6-5	TRBJ2-1	13	TGTGCCAGCAGTCGCTCTACTGAGAATGAGCAGTTCTTC	CASSRSTENEQFF
NA	TRBD2	TRBV5-4	TRBJ2-1	13	TGTGCCAGCAGCCGTAGCGGGAGCGATGAGCAGTTCTTC	CASSRSGSDEQFF
once	TRBD1	TRBV27	TRBJ1-6	16	TGTGCCAGCAGTTTATTTGAGGGGACAGGAGCGTCACCCCTCCACTTT	CASSLFEGTGASPLHF
NA	TRBD1	TRBV25-1	TRBJ1-2	15	TGTGCCAGCAGTGAGCCCCTGACAGGGAGGAATGGCTACACCTTC	CASSEPLTGRNGYTF
NA	NA	TRBV4-3	TRBJ1-2	16	TGCGCCAGCAGCCAAGAGTCCCGAGAACCATACTATGGCTACACCTTC	CASSQESREPYYGYTF
few	TRBD1	TRBV15	TRBJ1-5	13	TGTGCCACCAGCCGGACAGGGGAACAGCCCCAGCATTTT	CATSRTGEQPQHF
NA	NA	TRBV6-1	TRBJ1-2	15	TGTGCCAGCACTCCCCGTCGGGGTCCTAACTATGGCTACACCTTC	CASTPRRGPNYGYTF
few	NA	TRBV15	TRBJ2-7	14	TGTGCCACCAGCACCGGGACACCCCTGAGCGAGCAGTACTTC	CATSTGTPLSEQYF
few	TRBD1	TRBV6-5	TRBJ1-5	14	TGTGCCAGCAGTCCGGGACAGAGCAATCAGCCCCAGCATTTT	CASSPGQSNQPQHF
NA	NA	TRBV6-1	TRBJ2-7	10	TGTGCCAGCCAGGGCTCCGAGCAGTACTTC	CASQGSEQYF
NA	TRBD1	TRBV19	TRBJ2-2	17	TGTGCCAGTACTGTGAGGGACAGGGGAGGGGTAACCGGGGAGCTGTTTTTT	CASTVRDRGGVTGELFF
NA	TRBD2	TRBV30	TRBJ2-1	15	TGTGCCTGGAACCTTCGGGACGGGAGGATACATGAGCAGTTCTTC	CAWNLRDGRIHEQFF
few	TRBD1	TRBV19	TRBJ2-2	16	TGTGCCAGTAGTACCCCACAGGGGACGAACACCGGGGAGCTGTTTTTT	CASSTPQGTNTGELFF
NA	NA	TRBV15	TRBJ1-1	14	TGTGCCACTACGCAGGACTTGATGAACACTGAAGCTTTCTTT	CATTQDLMNTEAFF
NA	NA	TRBV6-5	TRBJ1-6	15	TGTGCCAGCAGTTATGTCGGACAGTTAAATTCACCCCTCCACTTT	CASSYVGQLNSPLHF
NA	NA	TRBV18	TRBJ1-5	16	TGTGCCAGCTCACCGATAGCCACAGGATCCAATCAGCCCCAGCATTTT	CASSPIATGSNQPQHF
NA	NA	TRBV2	TRBJ2-7	15	TGTGCCAGCAGTCAGGACAGGGAGGGCTCCTACGAGCAGTACTTC	CASSQDREGSYEQYF
few	TRBD1	TRBV7-8	TRBJ1-1	14	TGTGCCAGCAGCTTAGTGGACAGGGGGACTGAAGCTTTCTTT	CASSLVDRGTEAFF
few	NA	TRBV7-2	TRBJ2-5	16	TGTGCCAGCAGCGTTGGGTTTGGGACTTACCAAGAGACCCAGTACTTC	CASSVGFGTYQETQYF
once	TRBD1	TRBV28	TRBJ1-6	16	TGTGCCAGCAGCGCTGACAGGGTCTACTATAATTCACCCCTCCACTTT	CASSADRVYYNSPLHF
NA	NA	TRBV4-1	TRBJ2-5	16	TGCGCCAGCAGCCGCGGTGGGGGGGACAATCAGGAGACCCAGTACTTC	CASSRGGGDNQETQYF
NA	TRBD2	TRBV27	TRBJ2-1	16	TGTGCCAGCAGTTTACGAACTAGCGGGTTGTACAATGAGCAGTTCTTC	CASSLRTSGLYNEQFF
NA	TRBD1	TRBV10-1	TRBJ2-5	15	TGCGCCAGCAGTGAGGGGGGACAGGCCAAAGAGACCCAGTACTTC	CASSEGGQAKETQYF
NA	NA	TRBV6-5	TRBJ2-7	14	TGTGCCAGCAGTCCCACGGGCAGGGGCTACGAGCAGTACTTC	CASSPTGRGYEQYF
NA	NA	TRBV9	TRBJ2-2	14	TGTGCCAGCAGCGTAGGGGGCCGTACCGGGGAGCTGTTTTTT	CASSVGGRTGELFF
NA	NA	TRBV11-3	TRBJ2-1	17	TGTGCCAGCAGCTTCCTAGCTCCAGACGGATGCTACAATGAGCAGTTCTTC	CASSFLAPDGCYNEQFF
NA	NA	TRBV6-1	TRBJ2-7	11	TGTGCCAGCAGTAGGAGCTACGAGCAGTACTTC	CASSRSYEQYF
NA	TRBD1	TRBV7-3	TRBJ2-7	14	TGTGCCAGCAGCTTAGCCGGACAGGCGGACGAGCAGTACTTC	CASSLAGQADEQYF
NA	NA	TRBV20-1	TRBJ1-2	11	TGCAGGGCGGGGGGTAAAGATGGCTACACCTTC	CRAGGKDGYTF
NA	NA	TRBV5-1	TRBJ2-1	12	TGCGCCAGCAGCTCGGGGGACAATGAGCAGTTCTTC	CASSSGDNEQFF
few	TRBD2	TRBV18	TRBJ2-7	18	TGTGCCAGCTCACCGCCGCTGGGGGAAGCGGGGGGGATGCACGAGCAGTACTTC	CASSPPLGEAGGMHEQYF
few	TRBD2	TRBV28	TRBJ2-5	14	TGTGCCAGCAGTGGGACTAGCGGGAGGCAGACCCAGTACTTC	CASSGTSGRQTQYF
NA	TRBD2	TRBV5-1	TRBJ2-3	18	TGCGCCAGCAGCTTGGCCAGAGGACTAGCGGGGAGCACAGATACGCAGTATTTT	CASSLARGLAGSTDTQYF
NA	NA	TRBV12-5	TRBJ1-1	15	TGTGCTAGTGGTCCGGCAGCTAGTATGAACACTGAAGCTTTCTTT	CASGPAASMNTEAFF
NA	NA	TRBV9	TRBJ1-5	14	TGTGCCAGCAGCGTCCGAGGAGGCAATCAGCCCCAGCATTTT	CASSVRGGNQPQHF
NA	TRBD2	TRBV5-1	TRBJ2-1	12	TGCGCCAGCAGTTTACTAGCGGGGGCCCATTTCTTC	CASSLLAGAHFF
NA	NA	TRBV11-2	TRBJ2-1	13	TGTGCCAGCAGCCCTGCGGGATACAATGAGCAGTTCTTC	CASSPAGYNEQFF
NA	NA	TRBV7-7	TRBJ2-2	15	TGTGCTAGCAGCTTCAGGGGAGAGGGCACCGGGGAGCTGTTTTTT	CASSFRGEGTGELFF
few	NA	TRBV10-3	TRBJ2-5	13	TGTGCCATCAGTGAGTCGATGAGCGAGACCCAGTACTTC	CAISESMSETQYF
NA	NA	TRBV7-6	TRBJ2-2	12	TGTGCCAGCCCGTTTCTTACCGGGGAGCTGTTTTTT	CASPFLTGELFF
NA	TRBD1	TRBV6-1	TRBJ1-5	15	TGTGCCAGCAGCCCCCTACAGGGGGCAGGTCAGCCCCAGCATTTT	CASSPLQGAGQPQHF
NA	NA	TRBV11-3	TRBJ2-3	15	TGTGCCAGCAGCCCTGGCCGGGATAGACAAGATACGCAGTATTTT	CASSPGRDRQDTQYF
NA	TRBD1	TRBV28	TRBJ2-7	15	TGTGCCAGCAGCACCACCGGGACAGGGTCTTACGAGCAGTACTTC	CASSTTGTGSYEQYF
NA	TRBD1	TRBV19	TRBJ2-3	14	TGTGCCAGCTTTGACAGGGCCAACACAGATACGCAGTATTTT	CASFDRANTDTQYF
NA	TRBD1	TRBV5-6	TRBJ2-1	15	TGTGCCAGCAGCTGGGACCCCAGGGGGCTCAATGAGCAGTTCTTC	CASSWDPRGLNEQFF
NA	TRBD2	TRBV19	TRBJ2-1	15	TGTGCCAGTAGTCAAAGCGGGAGAGGATACAATGAGCAGTTCTTC	CASSQSGRGYNEQFF
NA	NA	TRBV2	TRBJ1-1	13	TGTGCCAGCACCGATAACAGGAACACTGAAGCTTTCTTT	CASTDNRNTEAFF
NA	NA	TRBV4-3	TRBJ1-2	15	TGCGCCAGCAGCCAAGTGAGGGCGACAGGAGGAGGCTACACCTTC	CASSQVRATGGGYTF